These T cell receptor beta chains were read from a single sample in a study of blood T cells in healthy people across ages. TCRdb passed the 5' RACE reads through MiXCR, listing each CDR3 protein once. Of roughly 1.5 million distinct CDR3 sequences in the sample, under 55% were seen once. Input material: blood. These receptors were obtained from a woman younger than 30 in good health. CDR3s include the opening cysteine and the closing phenylalanine or tryptophan. The D gene is left open where the match is weak. Expanded clones get a size class; other rows say once, few or many, or leave the size out.

abundance	d_gene	j_gene	v_gene	CDR3aa	CDR3nt
-	-	TRBJ1-1	TRBV10-2	CASSRKPNTEAFF	TGCGCCAGCAGCCGGAAGCCGAACACTGAAGCTTTCTTT
few	TRBD2	TRBJ2-1	TRBV24-1	CATSEQGLAGMRGEQFF	TGTGCCACCAGTGAGCAGGGACTAGCGGGAATGCGGGGTGAGCAGTTCTTC
-	-	TRBJ1-5	TRBV20-1	CSAWQGVSNQPQHF	TGCAGTGCGTGGCAGGGTGTGAGCAATCAGCCCCAGCATTTT
-	TRBD2	TRBJ2-2	TRBV20-1	CSVLAGTGELFF	TGCAGTGTCTTAGCGGGGACCGGGGAGCTGTTTTTT
-	-	TRBJ2-1	TRBV10-3	CAIRATGGTYNEQFF	TGTGCCATCAGGGCGACTGGAGGGACCTACAATGAGCAGTTCTTC
-	-	TRBJ2-2	TRBV7-9	CASSLPDTGELFF	TGTGCCAGCAGCTTACCGGACACCGGGGAGCTGTTTTTT
-	-	TRBJ2-1	TRBV3-1	CASSQEERNEQFF	TGTGCCAGCAGCCAAGAAGAGCGGAATGAGCAGTTCTTC
-	TRBD1	TRBJ2-1	TRBV27	CASTPTRTGNNEQFF	TGTGCCAGCACTCCGACCCGGACAGGGAACAATGAGCAGTTCTTC
-	-	TRBJ1-6	TRBV4-3	CASSQGWGRLNSPLHF	TGCGCCAGCAGCCAAGGGTGGGGACGTCTCAATTCACCCCTCCACTTT
few	-	TRBJ2-3	TRBV24-1	CATSDRTTATDTQYF	TGTGCCACCAGTGACAGGACGACAGCCACAGATACGCAGTATTTT
-	-	TRBJ1-2	TRBV2	CASSVGGAVYYGYTF	TGTGCCAGCAGTGTAGGTGGGGCGGTGTACTATGGCTACACCTTC
few	-	TRBJ2-1	TRBV9	CASTQGRRGGDKIEQFF	TGTGCCAGCACCCAGGGGCGTCGCGGTGGGGACAAAATTGAGCAGTTCTTC
-	-	TRBJ1-2	TRBV7-8	CASSLDLGLYGYTF	TGTGCCAGCAGCTTAGATCTAGGGCTCTATGGCTACACCTTC
-	-	TRBJ1-1	TRBV9	CASSGPGGGGTEAFF	TGTGCCAGCAGCGGCCCCGGGGGGGGCGGCACTGAAGCTTTCTTT
-	TRBD1	TRBJ2-7	TRBV6-2/TRBV6-3	CASRDRTFRNEQYF	TGTGCCAGCAGGGACAGGACTTTCAGGAACGAGCAGTACTTC
few	TRBD2	TRBJ2-1	TRBV18	CASSPSAGVTDEQFF	TGTGCCAGCTCACCCTCAGCGGGAGTTACTGATGAGCAGTTCTTC
-	-	TRBJ2-1	TRBV28	CASSLNDYWHEQFF	TGTGCCAGCAGTCTTAACGATTATTGGCATGAGCAGTTCTTC
-	TRBD2	TRBJ2-3	TRBV7-2	CASSFLSTSGPSTDTQYF	TGTGCCAGCAGCTTCCTCTCTACTAGCGGACCTAGCACAGATACGCAGTATTTT
once	-	TRBJ2-5	TRBV20-1	CSQGGRYQETQYF	TGCAGCCAAGGGGGACGGTACCAAGAGACCCAGTACTTC
few	-	TRBJ2-1	TRBV20-1	CSAAGAGVGNEQFF	TGCAGCGCCGCGGGGGCGGGAGTAGGAAATGAGCAGTTCTTC
many	-	TRBJ2-5	TRBV7-9	CASSLVLRETQYF	TGTGCCAGCAGCTTAGTATTGAGAGAGACCCAGTACTTC
-	-	TRBJ1-5	TRBV12-3/TRBV12-4	CASSGGVWPQHF	TGTGCCAGCAGTGGGGGGGTTTGGCCCCAGCATTTT
few	TRBD1	TRBJ1-2	TRBV12-5	CASGLVTHGQGNYGYTF	TGTGCTAGTGGTTTGGTGACCCACGGACAGGGGAACTATGGCTACACCTTC
-	-	TRBJ2-6	TRBV27	CASSPQGVLTGANVLTF	TGTGCCAGCAGTCCACAGGGAGTGTTGACTGGGGCCAACGTCCTGACTTTC
-	-	TRBJ2-1	TRBV5-1	CASRDGVTVSSNEQFF	TGCGCCAGCAGGGATGGGGTGACGGTATCCTCCAATGAGCAGTTCTTC
few	TRBD2	TRBJ2-1	TRBV9	CASSVLIAGYNEQFF	TGTGCCAGCAGCGTACTTATAGCGGGTTACAATGAGCAGTTCTTC
few	TRBD1	TRBJ1-6	TRBV27	CASSLLGRGLNSPLHF	TGTGCCAGCAGTCTCCTCGGCAGGGGGCTAAATTCACCCCTCCACTTT
few	TRBD1	TRBJ1-2	TRBV15	CATSREDRVVYGYTF	TGTGCCACCAGCAGGGAAGACAGGGTAGTCTATGGTTACACCTTC
-	-	TRBJ2-6	TRBV6-6	CASIRGVGANVLTF	TGTGCCAGCATCCGAGGGGTTGGGGCCAACGTCCTGACTTTC
-	TRBD2	TRBJ2-1	TRBV9	CASSVKRDSYNEQFF	TGTGCCAGCAGCGTTAAGCGGGACTCCTATAATGAGCAGTTCTTC
-	-	TRBJ2-5	TRBV15	CATSREWDGEQYF	TGTGCCACCAGCAGAGAGTGGGACGGTGAGCAGTACTTC
-	TRBD2	TRBJ2-3	TRBV29-1	CSVEDRLARVSDTQYF	TGCAGCGTTGAAGATAGACTAGCGAGAGTTAGTGATACGCAGTATTTT
-	-	TRBJ1-4	TRBV28	CASRITGQNEKLFF	TGTGCCAGCAGAATCACAGGACAGAATGAAAAACTGTTTTTT
few	-	TRBJ2-7	TRBV10-3	CAISETGYEQYF	TGTGCCATCAGTGAGACAGGCTACGAGCAGTACTTC
-	-	TRBJ2-2	TRBV29-1	CSGGRSGVGELFF	TGCAGCGGGGGGCGGTCGGGAGTCGGGGAGCTGTTTTTT
few	TRBD2	TRBJ2-3	TRBV6-5	CASSSTTSGRPGRDTQYF	TGTGCCAGCAGTTCCACGACTAGCGGGAGGCCCGGGAGGGATACGCAGTATTTT
few	-	TRBJ1-1	TRBV20-1	CSARPQAEAFF	TGCAGTGCTAGACCACAGGCTGAAGCTTTCTTT
many	TRBD2	TRBJ2-5	TRBV20-1	CSARDQTSGMIETQYF	TGCAGTGCTAGAGATCAGACTAGCGGGATGATAGAGACCCAGTACTTC
-	TRBD1	TRBJ1-1	TRBV9	CTSSVTQQGARTEAFF	TGTACCAGCAGCGTGACTCAACAGGGGGCGCGCACTGAAGCTTTCTTT
-	-	TRBJ2-7	TRBV7-6	CASSSVDSPYEQYF	TGTGCCAGCAGCTCAGTAGACAGTCCCTACGAGCAGTACTTC
-	-	TRBJ1-3	TRBV6-5	CASSYSRLGKGSSGNTIYF	TGTGCCAGCAGTTACTCGAGATTGGGCAAAGGGAGCTCTGGAAACACCATATATTTT
few	TRBD2	TRBJ2-1	TRBV7-2	CASSLRLAGATGSYNEQFF	TGTGCCAGCAGCTTACGCCTAGCGGGCGCTACCGGCTCCTACAATGAGCAGTTCTTC
few	-	TRBJ2-7	TRBV20-1	CGKTVGYEQYF	TGCGGGAAGACAGTTGGCTACGAGCAGTACTTC
-	TRBD2	TRBJ2-1	TRBV11-2	CASSLSWISGTGGNEQFF	TGTGCCAGCAGCTTATCTTGGATTAGCGGGACCGGGGGCAATGAGCAGTTCTTC
-	TRBD1	TRBJ2-2	TRBV5-6	CASRKDREGTGELFF	TGTGCCAGCAGAAAGGACAGGGAAGGCACCGGGGAGCTGTTTTTT
few	TRBD1	TRBJ2-7	TRBV7-6	CASSLGTGAVYEQYF	TGTGCCAGCAGCTTAGGTACAGGGGCAGTCTACGAGCAGTACTTC
-	TRBD1	TRBJ1-2	TRBV20-1	CSASQGAYYGYTF	TGCAGTGCTAGTCAGGGGGCCTACTATGGCTACACCTTC
-	TRBD2	TRBJ2-1	TRBV6-2/TRBV6-3	CASSYSTSGGSWNEQFF	TGTGCCAGCAGTTACTCTACTAGCGGGGGCTCTTGGAATGAGCAGTTCTTC
once	TRBD2	TRBJ2-7	TRBV5-6	CASSTSGGLTYEQYF	TGTGCCAGCAGCACCAGCGGGGGGCTAACCTACGAGCAGTACTTC
few	-	TRBJ1-1	TRBV7-9	CASSLARADTEAFF	TGTGCCAGCAGCTTAGCGAGGGCGGACACTGAAGCTTTCTTT
-	-	TRBJ1-6	TRBV7-2	CASSSTINASPLHF	TGTGCCAGCAGCTCTACTATAAACGCTTCACCCCTCCACTTT
-	TRBD2	TRBJ2-1	TRBV9	CASSTLGSGVYNEQFF	TGTGCCAGCAGCACTTTGGGTAGCGGGGTTTACAATGAGCAGTTCTTC
-	-	TRBJ1-4	TRBV5-1	CASSKGGGDEKLFF	TGCGCCAGCAGTAAAGGGGGAGGCGATGAAAAACTGTTTTTT
-	-	TRBJ2-7	TRBV7-2	CASSGGGVALQYF	TGTGCCAGCAGCGGAGGAGGGGTAGCGCTCCAGTACTTC
-	TRBD1	TRBJ1-5	TRBV29-1	CSVQTGRNQPQHF	TGCAGCGTCCAGACAGGGAGGAATCAGCCCCAGCATTTT